This T cell receptor beta chain was retrieved from a study of immune evolution from preneoplasia to lung adenocarcinoma. Trimming removed 3 bases from V and 4 bases from J, with 9 bases in between. Germline CDR1 is LNHNV and CDR2 is YYDKDF (reference sequence). This CDR3 is 13 amino acids long. Assay used: immunoSEQ multiplex PCR; TCRdb lists only in-frame clones, some missing. The sample comprises a few thousand clones, over 80% of which are singletons, and about 4% rests with the top ten. Study outcomes and limitations: Normal lung had highest clonality; later lesions appeared denser, more diverse. Top clone share appeared to fall from AAH through AIS, MIA, adenocarcinoma. KRAS-mutant nodules had the highest T cell clonality.

After pathologic assessment, macro-dissection selected premalignant or tumor cells for extraction. Of note for this clone: As yet, its antigen is unknown.

J is TRBJ2-5 and V is TRBV15; TRBD1 might be the D (5 bases). The sequence derives from a person between 60 and 79 years old with lung adenocarcinoma. Sequenced material: FFPE lung adenocarcinoma in situ tissue. The CDR3 DNA reads as TGTGCCACCAGCAGGGGGCGCGGAGAGACCCAGTACTTC. This gives the protein CATSRGRGETQYF.